The clone carrying this TCR beta chain was found once. Despite likely unrecorded immune exposures, the donors were nominally healthy at the time of sampling. The sample comes from a study of cytomegalovirus exposure and HLA in healthy donors. Study-wide background: An analysis done earlier identified about 100 million unique TCR beta sequences from about 180 million T cells.

Both 60 Vbeta primers and 13 Jbeta primers went into the PCR. Profiling relied on immunoSEQ multiplex PCR, and the TCRdb table lists in-frame clones only, not all of them. The sample consists of roughly 230,000 clones, over 90% of them appearing once. V lost 4 bases and J lost 8, with 16 bases in between. This CDR3 has 14 residues. Germline V gene data show CDR1 as SGHRS and CDR2 as YFSETQ. Sequenced: PBMCs. The sequence was collected from a girl aged 2-10 years in good health and CMV-seronegative. This sequence joins TRBV5-1 and TRBJ2-1, with D maybe TRBD2 (6 bases). CDR3 nucleotides: TGCGCCAGCAGCCGGCGCGGGGACTCCCATGAGCAGTTCTTC. This translates into CASSRRGDSHEQFF.